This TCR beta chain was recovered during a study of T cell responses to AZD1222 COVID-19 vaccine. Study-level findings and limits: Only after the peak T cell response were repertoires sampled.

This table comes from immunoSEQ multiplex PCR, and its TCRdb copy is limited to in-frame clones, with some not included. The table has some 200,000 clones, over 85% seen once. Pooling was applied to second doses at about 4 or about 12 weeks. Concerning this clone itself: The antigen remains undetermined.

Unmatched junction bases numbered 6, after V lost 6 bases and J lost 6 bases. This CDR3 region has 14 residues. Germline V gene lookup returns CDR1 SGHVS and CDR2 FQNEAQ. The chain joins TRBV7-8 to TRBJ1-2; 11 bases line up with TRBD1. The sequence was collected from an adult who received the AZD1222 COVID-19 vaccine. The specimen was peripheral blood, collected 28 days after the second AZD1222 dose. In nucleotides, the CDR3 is TGTGCCAGCAGTTGGGGGACAGGGGGTAATGGCTACACCTTC. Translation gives CASSWGTGGNGYTF.